The 22 T cell receptor beta chains given below trace back to one sample, sequenced in a study of T cell repertoires in cytomegalovirus infection (dated by TCRdb to about 2019). Antigen specificity for these receptors is unknown. TCRdb lists the instrument as Illumina HiSeq 1500. TCRdb itself trimmed the public reads at Q25 with fastp, ran MiXCR and retained productive beta chains. A single entry per CDR3 protein holds the most common genes and DNA from its merged rows. This sample comprises around 300,000 distinct CDR3 sequences, about 20% of them detected only once. Of the sample, roughly 20% is held by the ten largest clones. According to the study, the label for this sample's treatment or condition signals: in vitro stimulation with specific CMV peptide epitopes to enrich CMV-specific T cells. Here the sequenced sample was cultured PBMCs, taken from culture after CMV antigen stimulation. These receptors came from a human donor in good health (CMV status not recorded). Some clones in this sample may be carry-over from other donors' samples.

The V call is TRBV12-5, the J call TRBJ1-1; 12 bases align to TRBD1. Trimming removed 5 bases from V and 6 bases from J; junction bases left unmatched: 4. The CDR3 covers 14 residues. From germline, CDR1 is LGHNT and CDR2 FRNRAP. The CDR3 DNA is TGTGCTAGTGGTGGGGGACAGGGGGCCTCTGAAGCTTTCTTT. Amino acid sequence: CASGGGQGASEAFF.

There are a few counts of this clonotype. The chain carries TRBV12-3 or TRBV12-4 and TRBJ2-7, with D perhaps matching TRBD1 or TRBD2 (5 bases each). This CDR3 spans 13 amino acids. The ends were cut back, 6 bases at V and 3 bases at J, with 12 bases in the middle. The CDR3 protein is CASSRGGDYEQYF. The CDR3 DNA is TGTGCCAGCAGCCGTGGGGGAGACTACGAGCAGTACTTC.

This CDR3 is CASSPRGIPEKLFF. The CDR3 nucleotides are TGTGCCAGCAGCCCGCGGGGGATTCCTGAAAAACTGTTTTTT. The chain carries TRBV5-6 and TRBJ1-4; possibly TRBD1 for D (5 bases). V was shortened by 4 bases and J by 7 bases, with 14 bases between the two germline ends. CDR3 length: 14 amino acids. From germline, CDR1 is SGHDT and CDR2 YYEEEE.

The table lists this clonotype with many counts. This chain connects TRBV5-4 to TRBJ2-3, with a possible D match to TRBD2 (6 bases). The V end was cut by 4 bases, the J end by 7 bases, with 19 bases between. The CDR3 contains 15 residues. The V gene's germline CDR1 is SGHNT and CDR2 YYREEE (reference sequence). The CDR3 reads CASSQGYQGGNTQYF. The CDR3 nucleotides are TGTGCCAGCAGCCAGGGATACCAAGGCGGGAATACGCAGTATTTT.

The rearrangement links TRBV20-1 to TRBJ2-5, with unresolved D. The germline V and J ends were trimmed by 0 bases and 1 base, with 3 bases remaining between them. CDR1 and CDR2 from the germline V gene are DFQATT and SNEGSKA (reference sequence). This CDR3 is 12 amino acids long. CDR3 bases: TGCAGTGCTAGAGAGCGCCAAGAGACCCAGTACTTC. This translates into CSARERQETQYF.

This clonotype was observed many times. The chain's CDR3 is CASSGSGASRYTQYF. The CDR3 DNA reads as TGTGCCAGCAGCGGAAGCGGGGCTAGCAGGTATACGCAGTATTTT. The chain carries TRBV7-8 and TRBJ2-3, with 7 positions matching TRBD2. The CDR3 is 15 amino acids. V lost 5 bases to trimming and J lost 7 bases; unmatched junction nucleotides: 12. From germline, CDR1 is SGHVS and CDR2 FQNEAQ.

This clonotype occurred many times. The chain uses TRBV7-2 and TRBJ1-5; D remains ambiguous. Germline loops: CDR1 SGHTA, CDR2 FQGNSA. V was shortened by 4 bases and J by 0 bases, with 13 bases between the two germline ends. The CDR3 has 16 amino acids. The CDR3: CASSSNPGFSNQPQHF. As DNA, the CDR3 is TGTGCCAGCAGCTCAAATCCAGGTTTTAGCAATCAGCCCCAGCATTTT.

This clonotype was seen a handful of times. The V call is TRBV6-6, the J call TRBJ2-7; 9 bases align to TRBD2. Germline V gene lookup returns CDR1 MNHNY and CDR2 SVGAGI (reference sequence). J was trimmed by 9 bases and V by 4 bases; bases with no gene match: 13. The CDR3 has 15 residues. CDR3 region: CASSSPSSGVYGQYV. The CDR3 DNA reads TGTGCCAGCAGTTCCCCATCTAGCGGGGTCTATGGGCAGTACGTC.

With respect to this clonotype: Since a much larger clone is just one base distant, this may be a read error. This chain uses TRBV7-2 with TRBJ1-3; D is unresolved. CDR1 SGHTA and CDR2 FQGNSA come from the germline V gene. The ends were cut back, 1 base at V and 0 bases at J, with 4 bases in the middle. CDR3 length equals 14 residues. The CDR3 nucleotides read TGTGCCAGCAGCTTAGGTCGCTCTGGAAACACCATATATTTT. Translating gives CASSLGRSGNTIYF.

This clonotype was picked up many times. The rearrangement links TRBV10-3 to TRBJ2-1; tentative D call: TRBD2 (6 bases). The CDR3 consists of 14 residues. From germline, CDR1 is ENHRY and CDR2 SYGVKD. V was cut by 9 bases and J by 8 bases, with 20 bases left in between. The CDR3 protein is CAIAHSGSKDEQFF. Here the CDR3 DNA reads TGTGCCATAGCCCATAGCGGATCAAAGGATGAGCAGTTCTTC.

V usage is TRBV25-1 and J usage is TRBJ1-5; TRBD1 matches at 11 bases. The CDR3 is 17 amino acids. CDR1 MGHDK and CDR2 SYGVNS come from the germline V gene. V was pared by 2 bases and J by 7 bases, with 10 bases of the junction left unmatched. The chain's CDR3 is CASSEAGTGGVLQPQHF. The CDR3 bases are TGTGCCAGCAGTGAAGCTGGGACAGGGGGGGTGTTGCAGCCCCAGCATTTT. Supplemented by reference TRBV25-1 and TRBJ1-5, the full variable domain reads EADIYQTPRYLVIGTGKKITLECSQTMGHDKMYWYQQDPGMELHLIHYSYGVNSTEKGDLSSESTVSRIRTEHFPLTLESARPSHTSQYLCASSEAGTGGVLQPQHFGDGTRLSIL.

In this sample, this clonotype turned up many times. The chain joins TRBV7-2 to TRBJ2-5; D remains unclear. CDR1 and CDR2 from the germline V gene are SGHTA and FQGNSA. The CDR3 extends over 14 amino acids. Trimming shortened V by 1 base and J by 8 bases, and 14 bases separated the two germline ends. The CDR3 sequence: CASSLGTTRVTQYF. CDR3 nucleotide sequence: TGTGCCAGCAGCTTAGGCACGACCCGAGTAACCCAGTACTTC.

This clonotype has just a few counts. The rearrangement uses TRBV24-1 and TRBJ2-1; weak D call: TRBD2 (5 bases). The V and J ends lost 6 bases and 5 bases respectively, with 19 bases between them. Germline V gives CDR1 KGHDR, CDR2 SFDVKD. This CDR3 region has 16 residues. CDR3 amino acids: CATSPGVALTDNEQFF. The CDR3 nucleotides are TGTGCCACCAGTCCCGGGGTAGCTCTTACAGACAATGAGCAGTTCTTC.

The rearrangement links TRBV4-2 to TRBJ2-2; 8 bases match TRBD2. V was clipped by 3 bases and J by 4 bases; unmatched bases: 7. CDR3 length equals 16 residues. CDR1 LGHNA and CDR2 YNFKEQ come from the germline V gene. The CDR3, as DNA: TGTGCCAGCAGCCAGGGAGCGGGAGCGATCACCGGGGAGCTGTTTTTT. It specifies CASSQGAGAITGELFF.

In its sample, this clonotype was seen a few times. In DNA, the CDR3 is TGTGCCAGCAGCTTACCGCCGGGGCGACGGGGGACCCAGTACTTC. This codes for CASSLPPGRRGTQYF. This chain connects TRBV7-2 to TRBJ2-5; D might be TRBD1 or TRBD2, each matching 5 bases. V dropped 2 bases and J dropped 7 bases, with 17 bases sitting between them. Germline-derived CDR1 and CDR2 are SGHTA and FQGNSA. The CDR3 has 15 amino acids.

This sequence joins TRBV6-5 and TRBJ2-7; the match to TRBD2 covers 13 bases. Germline CDR1 is MNHEY and CDR2 is SVGAGI. V was pared by 4 bases and J by 3 bases, with 6 bases of the junction left unmatched. The CDR3 has 16 residues. In DNA form, the CDR3 reads TGTGCCAGCAGTTCCCGGACTAGCGGGAGTGTCTACGAGCAGTACTTC. Encoded protein: CASSSRTSGSVYEQYF.

This chain links TRBV27 with TRBJ2-2; 14 bases line up with TRBD2. With 2 bases clipped from V and 7 bases from J, the junction kept 3 bases outside the gene matches. The germline V gene encodes CDR1 MNHEY and CDR2 SMNVEV (reference sequence). This CDR3 region has 16 residues. The CDR3 DNA is TGTGCCAGCAGTTTAAAGGGACTAGCGGGAGTCGGGGAGCTGTTTTTT. Amino acid sequence: CASSLKGLAGVGELFF.

This clonotype has a count of ten or more. This chain joins TRBV7-2 and TRBJ2-7, with a possible D match to TRBD2 (6 bases). CDR3 length equals 14 residues. Trimming removed 5 bases at V and 6 bases at J, with 17 bases between. Germline V CDR1 and CDR2: SGHTA, FQGNSA. The CDR3 protein is CASSPSGGPSEQYV. The CDR3 DNA follows: TGTGCCAGCAGCCCGTCTGGAGGGCCATCCGAGCAGTACGTC.

The chain joins TRBV9 to TRBJ1-2; D is ambiguous. V was pared by 4 bases and J by 8 bases, with 15 bases between. The CDR3 covers 13 residues. Germline V lookup: CDR1 SGDLS, CDR2 YYNGEE. The CDR3 spells CASSLTLSEGYTF. CDR3 DNA: TGTGCCAGCAGCCTTACTTTATCTGAGGGCTACACCTTC.

V and J are TRBV2 and TRBJ1-5, with TRBD1 identical over 8 bases. This CDR3 is built from 14 residues. With 6 bases clipped from V and 7 bases from J, the junction kept 8 bases outside the gene matches. Per germline, CDR1 SNHLY and CDR2 FYNNEI. CDR3: CASSQGQGRQPQHF. For the CDR3, the DNA is TGTGCCAGCAGCCAAGGACAGGGAAGGCAGCCCCAGCATTTT.

This clonotype was detected many times. The J gene is TRBJ2-1, the V gene TRBV6-2 or TRBV6-3; 10 positions match TRBD2. Looked up from germline, CDR1 is MNHEY and CDR2 is SVGEGT. The length of the CDR3 is 13 residues. V was clipped by 7 bases and J by 10 bases; unmatched bases: 7. As DNA, the CDR3 is TGTGCCAGCAATGACTTTAGCGGGAGGGAGCAGTTCTTC. Translating it yields CASNDFSGREQFF.

The J gene is TRBJ1-1, the V gene TRBV7-9, with TRBD1 identical over 11 bases. Per germline, CDR1 SEHNR and CDR2 FQNEAQ (reference sequence). After removal of 1 base from V and 7 bases from J, the junction contained 11 bases not matched to a gene. The CDR3 is 17 amino acids. The CDR3 region has the DNA TGTGCCAGCAGCTTAGGGACAGGGGGCAAGAACATAGTTGAAGCTTTCTTT. This translates into CASSLGTGGKNIVEAFF.